This paragraph covers one TCR beta chain sequence. Germline loops: CDR1 SEHNR, CDR2 FQNEAQ (reference sequence). This CDR3 is 14 amino acids long. With V trimmed by 5 bases and J by 3 bases, 4 bases remained unmatched. This sample is part of a study of blood T cell repertoires in COVID-19. Assay used: immunoSEQ multiplex PCR; TCRdb lists only in-frame clones, some missing. Found here are about 25,000 clones, about 91% of them singletons; the top ten hold 15% to 20%. The clonotype was recovered from a human donor in a cohort sampled during active COVID-19. The sequenced sample was peripheral blood. The rearrangement joins TRBV7-9 to TRBJ2-7; 10 bases fit TRBD2. The CDR3 DNA reads TGTGCCAGCAGCCGACCTAGCGGGAGCTACGAGCAGTACTTC. Translation gives CASSRPSGSYEQYF.